The following is a T cell receptor (beta chain) sequence with its context. Measured with immunoSEQ multiplex PCR; TCRdb has only the in-frame clones, and not every one. The sample consists of approximately 92,000 clones, around 90% of them appearing once. This specimen belongs to a study of T cell changes during pregnancy in multiple sclerosis. Trimming shortened V by 2 bases and J by 3 bases, and 17 bases separated the two germline ends. Germline V CDR1 and CDR2: SGHRS, YFSETQ. The CDR3 loop spans 16 amino acids. This specimen was peripheral blood, taken in the first trimester of pregnancy. The chain has TRBV5-1 and TRBJ1-1; TRBD1 might be the D (5 bases). This TCR was sampled from a female donor with multiple sclerosis, enrolled in a pregnancy study. CDR3 nucleotides: TGCGCCAGCAGCTTAAAACCTCAGGGTTTCCACACTGAAGCTTTCTTT. Residues: CASSLKPQGFHTEAFF.